The following is a T cell receptor beta chain sequence with its context. This clone showed up just once. Its target antigen remains unknown. One base away there is no much larger clone; base qualities are not given. A distance of 15 bases separates the germline ends of V and J, which lose 6 bases and 7 bases respectively. Including cysteine and phenylalanine, the CDR3 has 13 amino acids. Only CDR3 DNA is held: 39 bases, read in frame from base 1. Taken from the germline V gene, the CDR1 and CDR2 loops are MNHEY and SVGAGI. The data were obtained in a study of shared clonotypes between healthy human individuals (TCRdb year 2020). Concerning the study at large: The cohort comprised two women and three men aged 18 to 49 years. For each donor, CD4 naive and CD4 memory were each run on three plates, CD8 naive on two plates, and CD8 memory on one plate. Libraries were prepared and TCR repertoires were sequenced by different laboratories using diverse techniques, in order to increase sequencing depth and limit assay-specific biases. Blood TCR repertoires of roughly five healthy adults were deeply sequenced to estimate repertoire size and the extent of clonotype sharing between individuals. Each donor's leukapheresis produced roughly between roughly 0.85 and 9.5 billion PBMCs.

Using the deep immunoSEQ assay, multiplex PCR amplified TCR CDR3 regions from genomic DNA. Extracted genomic DNA from each cell subset was spread evenly across all wells of several immunoSEQ 96-well plates, with each plate serving as a replicate. For sorted subsets, approximately 190 ng of genomic DNA, equivalent to around 29,000 T cell genomes, went into each replicate PCR. Purified libraries were quantified with a Qubit 3.0 fluorometer, sized on a Bioanalyzer 2100, and re-quantified with the KAPA Library Quantification kit. Each immunoSEQ 96-well plate was sequenced on its own single-read 150-cycle Illumina NextSeq 550 flow cell. As for how the authors treated the data: Because the immunoSEQ output held only junctional sequences and lacked quality scores, the filtering could not match the filtering applied to full-length reads. Sequences were annotated with PyIR, a Python wrapper for IgBLAST v1.9, using IMGT germline references to assign V/J genes and CDR3. Reads with weak V/J assignments (E-value above 1e-6), missing CDR3, stop codons, out-of-frame junctions, or ambiguous translated residues were removed. V3J clonotypes were defined as sequences sharing the same inferred V gene, J gene, and CDR3 amino acid sequence. To compute the percentage overlap between repertoires, the number of shared unique clonotypes was divided by the size of the smaller repertoire. Repertoire richness was assessed with RTK rarefaction, the Chao1 estimator, and Recon v2.1 estimates of unobserved clonotypes. Generation probabilities for all TCRbeta clonotypes obtained by the gDNA method from four donors were computed using OLGA. TCRdb carries this immuneACCESS record with in-frame sequences only. Its versions omit some clonotypes, under half of them owing to an unresolved V gene in the studies checked, with the rest unexplained. V and J calls plus clone size are reproduced from that table; the DNA served to infer D and trimming. A total of 2 million to 2.5 million clones appear in this sample, approximately 95% of them only once. 0.9% to 1.3% of the sample lies in the top ten.

Points the paper makes about the study in general: Estimated clonotype richness was generally larger for naive than for memory subsets. Rarefaction of sorted-subset datasets indicated incomplete sequencing despite the large sequencing depth. Pairwise subsampling indicated that sequencing depth was expected to affect the degree of clonotype sharing among donors. When several donors were compared, the shared fraction of clonotypes was about 5% for naive CD4, 3% to 4% for naive CD8, more than 2% for memory CD4, and approximately 0.4% for memory CD8. Only blood was sampled, and tissue TCR repertoires likely differ from those in blood. Clonotypes shared by all four sorted-subset donors showed higher generation probabilities than non-shared clonotypes. Because the study included only a small number of donors, the genetic and exposure-history diversity represented was limited.

For the CD8 naive samples, CD45RO-negative cells were positively selected for CCR7, yielding a CD45RA+CCR7+ population from which TemRA cells were excluded. Healthy HIV-negative adults with no recently reported acute infections or vaccinations were included as donors. All donors were Caucasian adults living in Nashville, Tennessee, USA. Blood was collected by leukapheresis, and PBMCs were isolated by Ficoll-Histopaque density gradient centrifugation and then cryopreserved in liquid nitrogen vapor phase. Analytical flow cytometry was used to check the purity and quantity of each magnetically sorted T cell population. From each sorted fraction, genomic DNA was isolated and quantified by UV absorbance on a Nanodrop 2000c.

The rearrangement joined TRBV6-5 to TRBJ1-1, and perhaps TRBD1 as D gene, on 5 matching bases. Sequenced sample: naive CD8+ T cells sorted from blood. What the cell subset or site label conveys for this sample: CD45RA+CCR7+. The clonotype originates from a man aged 18 to 29 in good health. The CDR3 has the sequence CASRDNLQGEAFF. The bases are TGTGCCAGCAGAGATAACCTGCAGGGTGAAGCTTTCTTT.